This TCR beta chain emerged from a study of cytomegalovirus exposure and HLA in healthy donors. Every donor was a healthy person donating bone marrow. The CDR3 contains 13 residues. J was trimmed by 8 bases and V by 9 bases; bases with no gene match: 9. Germline V gene sequence: CDR1 ENHRY, CDR2 SYGVKD. 13 Jbeta primers and 60 Vbeta primers were used for the PCR. Some clones are missing from TCRdb's copy, which holds only in-frame ones; the method was immunoSEQ multiplex PCR. The table includes approximately 170,000 clones, around 80% detected once. This TCR was sampled from a woman aged 45 to 65 in good health and CMV-seropositive. The chain has TRBV10-3 and TRBJ1-2; 10 bases agree with TRBD1. The sample consisted of PBMCs. In nucleotides, the CDR3 is TGTGCCATGGAGACAGGGGGCTTAGGGGGCTACACCTTC. It translates to CAMETGGLGGYTF.